The next 16 T cell receptor beta chains were all read from a single sample in a study of blood T cell repertoires in COVID-19. The data were produced by immunoSEQ multiplex PCR, yet TCRdb's version contains in-frame clones alone and is incomplete. The table records roughly 50,000 clones, 70% to 90% of them present only once. Source material: peripheral blood. These receptors all come from a woman of 80 years or more with COVID-19, enrolled during active disease.

The chain recombines TRBV14 with TRBJ2-5; TRBD2 matches 12 bases. CDR1 is SGHDN, CDR2 FVKESK, per germline. The CDR3 spans 15 residues. The trim removed 1 base at V and 4 bases at J, leaving 1 base unmatched. CDR3 nucleotides: TGTGCCAGCAGCCAAGCACTAGCGGGAGGAGAGACCCAGTACTTC. Amino acids: CASSQALAGGETQYF.

The V and J genes are TRBV7-9 and TRBJ1-1, with a weak D call TRBD1 (5 bases). Trimming removed 7 bases at V and 6 bases at J, with 12 bases between. Germline V gives CDR1 SEHNR, CDR2 FQNEAQ (reference sequence). The CDR3 sequence is 12 residues long. CDR3 nucleotide sequence: TGTGCCAGCAACCATTGGGGCTCTGAAGCTTTCTTT. Protein: CASNHWGSEAFF.

The J gene is TRBJ2-2, the V gene TRBV7-2; a possible D gene is TRBD2 (6 bases). Germline CDR1 is SGHTA and CDR2 is FQGNSA. This CDR3 spans 16 amino acids. V lost 5 bases and J lost 7, with 20 bases in between. CDR3 sequence: CASSTRLDPGGGELFF. CDR3 sequence (DNA): TGTGCCAGCAGCACAAGACTAGATCCGGGCGGCGGGGAGCTGTTTTTT. The full variable domain, in which reference TRBV7-2 and TRBJ2-2 provide the parts outside the CDR3, is GAGVSQSPSNKVTEKGKDVELRCDPISGHTALYWYRQSLGQGLEFLIYFQGNSAPDKSGLPSDRFSAERTGGSVSTLTIQRTQQEDSAVYLCASSTRLDPGGGELFFGEGSRLTVL.

This sequence joins TRBV24-1 and TRBJ1-2, with 7 bases matching TRBD1. V dropped 7 bases and J dropped 2; count of bases not matched to a gene: 6. Germline V CDR1 and CDR2: KGHDR, SFDVKD. The CDR3 is 14 residues long. The CDR3 sequence is CATRQGGLNYGYTF. The CDR3 region has the DNA TGTGCCACCAGGCAGGGGGGTTTAAACTATGGCTACACCTTC.

The J gene is TRBJ2-5, the V gene TRBV7-8; 11 nucleotides align to TRBD2. Germline values: CDR1 SGHVS, CDR2 FQNEAQ. The CDR3 spans 17 residues. V lost 5 bases to trimming and J lost 5 bases; unmatched junction nucleotides: 13. The CDR3 region has the DNA TGTGCCAGCAGCCCCCTTACTACTAGCGGGAGTACCGAGACCCAGTACTTC. It codes for CASSPLTTSGSTETQYF.

This clone was observed once. The chain is built from TRBV18 and TRBJ2-7; 12 positions agree with TRBD2. V gave up 2 bases and J gave up 3 bases; unmatched junction bases: 5. This CDR3 is built from 16 residues. Germline V CDR1 and CDR2: KGHSH, LQKENI. The CDR3 spells CASSPMRLAGVYEQYF. CDR3 bases: TGTGCCAGCTCACCAATGCGACTAGCGGGAGTCTACGAGCAGTACTTC.

This chain uses TRBV9 with TRBJ2-5, with D perhaps matching TRBD1 (6 bases). The CDR3 extends over 15 amino acids. Germline values: CDR1 SGDLS, CDR2 YYNGEE. V lost 2 bases, J lost 0 bases, and 11 bases lay in between. CDR3 protein: CASSVKDRYQETQYF. The CDR3 region has the DNA TGTGCCAGCAGCGTTAAGGACAGATACCAAGAGACCCAGTACTTC.

The chain has TRBV19 and TRBJ2-3; no definite D call. Trimming removed 9 bases at V and 1 base at J, with 11 bases between. The length of the CDR3 is 13 residues. Germline loops: CDR1 LNHDA, CDR2 SQIVND (reference sequence). The DNA of the CDR3 is TGTGCCAGCCACCGTCGGGGCACAGATACGCAGTATTTT. It specifies CASHRRGTDTQYF. The full variable domain, in which reference TRBV19 and TRBJ2-3 provide the parts outside the CDR3, is DGGITQSPKYLFRKEGQNVTLSCEQNLNHDAMYWYRQDPGQGLRLIYYSQIVNDFQKGDIAEGYSVSREKKESFPLTVTSAQKNPTAFYLCASHRRGTDTQYFGPGTRLTVL.

CDR3 DNA sequence: TGTGCCACCAGCAGTGAGGGTGGGGGGTCCTACGAGCAGTACTTC. As protein: CATSSEGGGSYEQYF. The rearrangement uses TRBV15 and TRBJ2-7; D is possibly TRBD2 (6 bases). Trimming took 3 bases from V and 1 from J, leaving 13 bases between them. Germline CDR1 is LNHNV and CDR2 is YYDKDF (reference sequence). The CDR3 is 15 amino acids. The whole variable domain, filled in from reference TRBV15 and TRBJ2-7, reads DAMVIQNPRYQVTQFGKPVTLSCSQTLNHNVMYWYQQKSSQAPKLLFHYYDKDFNNEADTPDNFQSRRPNTSFCFLDIRSPGLGDTAMYLCATSSEGGGSYEQYFGPGTRLTVT.

This CDR3 reads CASSFQTTGSYTEAFF. CDR3 nucleotides: TGTGCCAGCAGCTTCCAGACGACAGGGTCATACACTGAAGCTTTCTTT. This chain joins TRBV5-4 and TRBJ1-1, with 7 bases identical to TRBD1. Germline V gene sequence: CDR1 SGHNT, CDR2 YYREEE (reference sequence). J gave up 3 bases and V 2 bases, and 10 bases lay outside the gene matches. The CDR3 totals 16 residues. The full variable domain, completed using reference TRBV5-4 and TRBJ1-1, is ETGVTQSPTHLIKTRGQQVTLRCSSQSGHNTVSWYQQALGQGPQFIFQYYREEENGRGNFPPRFSGLQFPNYSSELNVNALELDDSALYLCASSFQTTGSYTEAFFGQGTRLTVV.

V is TRBV6-6 and J is TRBJ2-1, with TRBD2 matching over 12 bases. Per germline, CDR1 MNHNY and CDR2 SVGAGI (reference sequence). The CDR3 has 16 residues. J lost 3 bases, V lost 5 bases, and 5 bases had no gene match. As DNA, the CDR3 is TGTGCCAGCAGTCGAGGGACTAGCGGGCTCTACAATGAGCAGTTCTTC. Protein: CASSRGTSGLYNEQFF.

Remarks on this clone: The junction differs from germline at one of its ends, possibly a read error. DNA of the CDR3: TGTACCAGCAGTCCCCGCCTTGGTCGCGGGCCCAGCACAGATACGCAGTATTTT. Translated: CTSSPRLGRGPSTDTQYF. The chain links TRBV28 to TRBJ2-3; possible D gene TRBD2, 5 bases. This CDR3 is 18 amino acids long. Germline loops: CDR1 MDHEN, CDR2 SYDVKM.

The rearrangement joins TRBV5-1 to TRBJ2-7; D gene unclear. V dropped 0 bases and J dropped 2 bases, with 12 bases sitting between them. The CDR3 covers 15 residues. Per the germline V gene, CDR1 is SGHRS and CDR2 is YFSETQ. CDR3 sequence reads: CASSLEAANTYEQYF. Here the CDR3 DNA reads TGCGCCAGCAGCTTGGAGGCAGCGAACACCTACGAGCAGTACTTC.

J is TRBJ2-5 and V is TRBV24-1, with TRBD1 identical over 9 bases. Losses at the gene ends were 4 bases for V and 4 bases for J; bases not matched to a gene: 3. The germline CDR1 and CDR2 sequences are KGHDR and SFDVKD. The CDR3 has 14 amino acids. CDR3 protein: CATSDSTGGETQYF. The CDR3 DNA reads TGTGCCACCAGTGACTCGACAGGGGGAGAGACCCAGTACTTC.

In its sample, this clone was seen once. The rearrangement joins TRBV5-6 to TRBJ1-1; tentative D call: TRBD1 (6 bases). The CDR3 sequence is 15 residues long. Trimming took off 4 bases at V and 6 bases at J, with 19 bases between the two ends. CDR1 is SGHDT and CDR2 is YYEEEE in the germline V gene. CDR3 amino acids: CASSRVPQGVAEAFF. The CDR3 bases are TGTGCCAGCAGCCGCGTCCCACAGGGCGTAGCTGAAGCTTTCTTT.

The V call is TRBV28, the J call TRBJ1-4; TRBD1 is a possible D gene (6 bases). The CDR3 contains 14 residues. Germline V CDR1 and CDR2: MDHEN, SYDVKM. V was clipped by 3 bases and J by 8 bases, with 13 bases between them. The CDR3, as DNA: TGTGCCAGCAGTTTGTCAGGGACACAAGAAAAACTGTTTTTT. Its translation is CASSLSGTQEKLFF.